The present T cell receptor beta chain was sequenced within a study of cytomegalovirus exposure and HLA in healthy donors. The CDR3 is 11 amino acids. From germline, CDR1 is SEHNR and CDR2 FQNEAQ (reference sequence). Trimming pared 2 bases from V and 8 bases from J, leaving 6 bases between. The PCR made use of 60 Vbeta and 13 Jbeta primers. Assay: immunoSEQ multiplex PCR; the TCRdb copy retains only in-frame clones and omits some. Seen here are 130,000 or so clones, less than 85% observed once, and the top ten hold about 4.3%. Sample: PBMCs. The TCR sequence derives from a man aged 18 to 30 in good health and CMV-seropositive. V and J are TRBV7-9 and TRBJ1-2, with D unclear. In DNA form, the CDR3 reads TGTGCCAGCAGCTTAAATCGGGGCTACACCTTC. This gives the protein CASSLNRGYTF.